The 16 T cell receptor beta chains presented below share a single source sample, sequenced in a study of cytomegalovirus exposure and HLA in healthy donors. PCR used 60 Vbeta primers and 13 Jbeta primers. The table came from immunoSEQ multiplex PCR; TCRdb's copy has only in-frame clones and leaves some out. The sample yields 100,000 or so clones, more than 65% seen once. Sequencing input: PBMCs. Receptors were obtained from a man in his forties or fifties in good health and CMV-seropositive.

CDR3 sequence: CASSLGPGGYEVWQYF. In DNA form, the CDR3 reads TGTGCCAGCAGCTTGGGACCAGGGGGCTATGAAGTATGGCAGTACTTC. The chain carries TRBV5-6 and TRBJ2-7, with TRBD1 matching over 8 bases. With V trimmed by 0 bases and J by 9 bases, 14 bases remained unmatched. The CDR3 runs to 16 residues. Per the germline V gene, CDR1 is SGHDT and CDR2 is YYEEEE.

This clone was counted between two and nine times. V is TRBV5-1 and J is TRBJ2-7, with 7 bases that match TRBD1. CDR1 is SGHRS, CDR2 YFSETQ, per germline. Unmatched junction bases numbered 7, after V lost 4 bases and J lost 0 bases. The CDR3 contains 15 residues. The CDR3 loop is CASSPLTGTSYEQYF. DNA for the CDR3: TGCGCCAGCAGCCCCCTGACAGGGACCTCCTACGAGCAGTACTTC.

This chain uses TRBV5-1 with TRBJ1-6, with D maybe TRBD1 (6 bases). Germline CDR1 is SGHRS and CDR2 is YFSETQ. This CDR3 is 14 amino acids long. Deletions cut 0 bases from V and 10 bases from J, with 11 bases between. CDR3 in amino acids: CASSLDRVPSPLHF. In DNA, the CDR3 is TGCGCCAGCAGCTTGGACAGGGTGCCGTCACCCCTCCACTTT.

The V gene is TRBV6-5, the J gene TRBJ1-6; weak D call: TRBD1 (5 bases). V was shortened by 4 bases and J by 7 bases, with 14 bases between the two germline ends. The CDR3 contains 15 residues. Germline V gene data show CDR1 as MNHEY and CDR2 as SVGAGI. CDR3 region: CASSSPGVLNSPLHF. CDR3 DNA sequence: TGTGCCAGCAGTTCCCCGGGGGTGTTAAATTCACCCCTCCACTTT.

This clone has just a few counts. The rearrangement links TRBV9 to TRBJ2-2, with a tentative D call TRBD2 (6 bases). Per the germline V gene, CDR1 is SGDLS and CDR2 is YYNGEE. The CDR3 sequence is 15 residues long. Trimming took 2 bases from V and 7 from J, leaving 15 bases between them. This CDR3 is CASSVGGVSIGELFF. CDR3 nucleotide sequence: TGTGCCAGCAGCGTCGGAGGGGTATCTATCGGGGAGCTGTTTTTT.

The rearrangement uses TRBV7-2 and TRBJ1-2, with TRBD1 matching over 11 bases. CDR1 SGHTA and CDR2 FQGNSA come from the germline V gene. Trimming cost V 0 bases and J 6 bases; bases outside gene matches: 6. The length of the CDR3 is 16 residues. The CDR3 DNA reads as TGTGCCAGCAGCTTAGCGCGAGGACAGGGGGCCGATGGCTACACCTTC. Residues: CASSLARGQGADGYTF.

The chain recombines TRBV4-1 with TRBJ2-5; 8 nucleotides agree with TRBD2. This CDR3 spans 17 amino acids. Germline V gene data show CDR1 as MGHRA and CDR2 as YSYEKL. The ends lost 0 bases at V and 5 bases at J; junction bases unmatched: 11. The CDR3 nucleotides are TGCGCCAGCAGCCAAGATACCGCGGGGGGCCCCCGGGAGACCCAGTACTTC. It translates to CASSQDTAGGPRETQYF.

The chain uses TRBV14 and TRBJ2-5; 10 positions match TRBD2. TRBJ2-7 matches the DNA end more closely, so the J call is doubtful. The CDR3 covers 18 residues. Germline CDR1 reads SGHDN; CDR2 reads FVKESK. CDR3 sequence reads: CASSQGLAGDQPSYEQYF. CDR3 DNA sequence: TGTGCCAGCAGCCAAGGTCTAGCGGGGGACCAGCCCTCCTACGAGCAGTACTTC.

J is TRBJ1-1 and V is TRBV20-1; TRBD1 might be the D (5 bases). This CDR3 is built from 11 residues. Trimming cost V 5 bases and J 7 bases, with 11 bases left between them. CDR1 and CDR2 (germline): DFQATT, SNEGSKA (reference sequence). CDR3 nucleotide sequence: TGCAGTGCTGGTGGGACTTTTGAAGCTTTCTTT. It codes for CSAGGTFEAFF.

The chain links TRBV6-1 to TRBJ2-7; D possibly corresponds to TRBD1 (7 bases). V lost 7 bases and J 5 bases, leaving 21 bases between the germline ends. This CDR3 is built from 15 residues. Germline assignment: CDR1 MNHNS and CDR2 SASEGT. The CDR3 reads CASNPGQDGGHEQYF. The CDR3 coding sequence is TGTGCCAGCAACCCAGGACAGGACGGGGGCCACGAGCAGTACTTC.

J is TRBJ1-1 and V is TRBV14; D is unclear. The CDR3 is made up of 16 amino acids. V lost 1 base and J lost 0, with 12 bases in between. CDR1 and CDR2 (germline): SGHDN, FVKESK. The CDR3 reads CASSQGQRNMNTEAFF. The CDR3 DNA follows: TGTGCCAGCAGCCAAGGTCAAAGAAACATGAACACTGAAGCTTTCTTT.

The chain employs TRBV14 and TRBJ2-5; the match to TRBD2 covers 8 bases. Germline V lookup: CDR1 SGHDN, CDR2 FVKESK. The length of the CDR3 is 15 residues. After removal of 0 bases from V and 3 bases from J, the junction contained 3 bases not matched to a gene. In DNA form, the CDR3 reads TGTGCCAGCAGCCAAGATGACGGGGGGGAAGAGACCCAGTACTTC. Encoded protein: CASSQDDGGEETQYF.

The CDR3 region is CASSPDPGGSYNEQFF. The DNA of the CDR3 is TGTGCCAGCAGCCCCGACCCGGGGGGATCGTACAATGAGCAGTTCTTC. This chain connects TRBV5-4 to TRBJ2-1; 7 bases match TRBD2. V was pared by 4 bases and J by 4 bases, with 11 bases of the junction left unmatched. Germline values: CDR1 SGHNT, CDR2 YYREEE (reference sequence). CDR3 length: 16 amino acids.

This clone was picked up one time. The rearrangement joins TRBV19 to TRBJ1-1; TRBD1 matches at 8 bases. J was trimmed by 2 bases and V by 6 bases; bases with no gene match: 11. This CDR3 contains 16 residues. Germline V lookup: CDR1 LNHDA, CDR2 SQIVND (reference sequence). For the CDR3, the DNA is TGTGCCAGTAGGCCTCGATGGACAGGGTCAAACACTGAAGCTTTCTTT. Translating it yields CASRPRWTGSNTEAFF.

The rearrangement joins TRBV10-3 to TRBJ1-5; D may be TRBD1 (5 bases). The CDR3 spans 15 residues. Germline loops: CDR1 ENHRY, CDR2 SYGVKD. Trimming pared 5 bases from V and 3 bases from J, leaving 14 bases between. The CDR3 bases are TGTGCCATCAGTACCGGGACTGATTACAATCAGCCCCAGCATTTT. This gives the protein CAISTGTDYNQPQHF.

The chain links TRBV11-3 to TRBJ2-1, with 15 bases matching TRBD2. The V gene end was trimmed by 5 bases and the J gene end by 7 bases; junction bases not matched to a gene: 6. Germline V gene lookup returns CDR1 SGHNT and CDR2 YENEEA. The CDR3 sequence is 16 residues long. CDR3 residues: CASSIGLAGGKNEQFF. CDR3 nucleotide sequence: TGTGCCAGCAGCATTGGACTAGCGGGGGGGAAAAATGAGCAGTTCTTC.